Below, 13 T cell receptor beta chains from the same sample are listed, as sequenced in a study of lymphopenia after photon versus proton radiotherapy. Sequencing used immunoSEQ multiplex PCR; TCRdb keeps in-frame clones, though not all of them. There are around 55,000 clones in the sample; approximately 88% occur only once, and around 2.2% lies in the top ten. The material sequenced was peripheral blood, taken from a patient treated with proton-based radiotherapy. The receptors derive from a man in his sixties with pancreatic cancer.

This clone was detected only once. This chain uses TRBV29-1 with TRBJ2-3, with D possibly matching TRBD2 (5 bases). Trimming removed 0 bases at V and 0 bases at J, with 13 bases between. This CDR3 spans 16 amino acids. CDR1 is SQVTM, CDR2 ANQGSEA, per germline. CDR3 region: CSVEDLERKSTDTQYF. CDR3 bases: TGCAGCGTTGAAGATCTTGAGCGGAAGAGCACAGATACGCAGTATTTT.

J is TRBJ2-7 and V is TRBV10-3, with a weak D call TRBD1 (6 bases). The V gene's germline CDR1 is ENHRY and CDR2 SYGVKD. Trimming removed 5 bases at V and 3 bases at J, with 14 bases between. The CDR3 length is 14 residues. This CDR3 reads CAISYMTGNYEQYF. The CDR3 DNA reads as TGTGCCATCAGTTATATGACAGGTAACTACGAGCAGTACTTC.

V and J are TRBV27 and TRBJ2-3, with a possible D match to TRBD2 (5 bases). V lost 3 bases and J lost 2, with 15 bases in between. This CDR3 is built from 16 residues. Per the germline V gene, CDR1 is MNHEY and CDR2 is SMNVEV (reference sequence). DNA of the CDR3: TGTGCCAGCAGTTTTGGAGGACCGGAAACCACAGATACGCAGTATTTT. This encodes CASSFGGPETTDTQYF.

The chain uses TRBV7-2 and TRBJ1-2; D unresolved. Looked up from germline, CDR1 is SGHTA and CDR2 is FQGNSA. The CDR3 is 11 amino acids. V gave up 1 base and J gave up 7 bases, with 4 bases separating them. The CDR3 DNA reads TGTGCCAGCAGCTTAGGCCCTGGCTACACCTTC. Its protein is CASSLGPGYTF.

The CDR3 spells CASSEMGQGYEQYF. The CDR3 coding sequence is TGTGCCAGCAGTGAAATGGGGCAGGGCTACGAGCAGTACTTC. The chain couples TRBV2 to TRBJ2-7; D perhaps matches TRBD1 (5 bases). Germline loops: CDR1 SNHLY, CDR2 FYNNEI. The V and J ends lost 2 bases and 3 bases respectively, with 11 bases between them. This CDR3 spans 14 amino acids. Complete variable domain (other parts from reference TRBV2 and TRBJ2-7): EPEVTQTPSHQVTQMGQEVILRCVPISNHLYFYWYRQILGQKVEFLVSFYNNEISEKSEIFDDQFSVERPDGSNFTLKIRSTKLEDSAMYFCASSEMGQGYEQYFGPGTRLTVT.

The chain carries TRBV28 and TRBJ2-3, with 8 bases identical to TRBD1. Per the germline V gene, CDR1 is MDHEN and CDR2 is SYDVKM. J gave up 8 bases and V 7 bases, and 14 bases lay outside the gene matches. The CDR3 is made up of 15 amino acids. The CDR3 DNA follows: TGTGCCAGCACTACTATCCAGGGGGCTTGGAGTACGCAGTATTTT. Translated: CASTTIQGAWSTQYF.

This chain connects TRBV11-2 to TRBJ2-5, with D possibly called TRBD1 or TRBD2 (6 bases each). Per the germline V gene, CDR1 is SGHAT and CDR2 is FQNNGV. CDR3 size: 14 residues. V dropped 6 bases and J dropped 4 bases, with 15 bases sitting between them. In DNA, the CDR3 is TGTGCCAGCAGATCCGTAAAGGGGGGAGAGACCCAGTACTTC. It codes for CASRSVKGGETQYF.

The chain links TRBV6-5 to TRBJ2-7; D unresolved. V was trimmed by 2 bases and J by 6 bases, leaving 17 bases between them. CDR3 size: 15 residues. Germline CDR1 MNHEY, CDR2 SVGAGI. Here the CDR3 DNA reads TGTGCCAGCAGTTACCGCTCACAGCCTTCGGCCGAGCAGTACTTC. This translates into CASSYRSQPSAEQYF.

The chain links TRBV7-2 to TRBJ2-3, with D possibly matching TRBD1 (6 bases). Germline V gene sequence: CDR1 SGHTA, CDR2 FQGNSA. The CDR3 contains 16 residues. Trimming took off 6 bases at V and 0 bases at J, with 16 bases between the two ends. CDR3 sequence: CASRRDRQGSTDTQYF. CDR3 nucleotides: TGTGCCAGCAGACGCGACAGGCAAGGAAGCACAGATACGCAGTATTTT.

This chain's CDR3 is CASSYRQGRETQYF. CDR3 bases: TGTGCCAGCAGCTACCGACAGGGGCGAGAGACCCAGTACTTC. The chain carries TRBV11-3 and TRBJ2-5, with 8 bases lining up with TRBD1. The CDR3 extends over 14 amino acids. Germline V gives CDR1 SGHNT, CDR2 YENEEA. Trimming at V came to 4 bases and at J to 4 bases, leaving 5 bases not matched to a gene.

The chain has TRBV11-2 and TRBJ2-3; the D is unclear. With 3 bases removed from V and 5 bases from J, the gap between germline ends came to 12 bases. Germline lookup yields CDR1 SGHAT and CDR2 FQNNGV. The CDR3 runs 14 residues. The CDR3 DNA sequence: TGTGCCAGCAGCTTTGGGATTATCCGAGATACGCAGTATTTT. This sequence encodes CASSFGIIRDTQYF.

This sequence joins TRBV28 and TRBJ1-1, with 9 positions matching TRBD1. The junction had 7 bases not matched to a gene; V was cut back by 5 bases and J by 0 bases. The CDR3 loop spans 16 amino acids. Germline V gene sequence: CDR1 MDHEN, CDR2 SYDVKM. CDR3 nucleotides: TGTGCCAGCAGTCCTGCCGGGACAGGGATGAACACTGAAGCTTTCTTT. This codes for CASSPAGTGMNTEAFF.

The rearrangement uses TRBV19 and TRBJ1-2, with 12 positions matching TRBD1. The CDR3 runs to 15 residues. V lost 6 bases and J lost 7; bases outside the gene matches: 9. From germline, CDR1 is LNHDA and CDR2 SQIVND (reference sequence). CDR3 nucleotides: TGTGCCAGTAGCCCGTTCCCGGGACAGGGGGCTGGCTACACCTTC. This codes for CASSPFPGQGAGYTF.